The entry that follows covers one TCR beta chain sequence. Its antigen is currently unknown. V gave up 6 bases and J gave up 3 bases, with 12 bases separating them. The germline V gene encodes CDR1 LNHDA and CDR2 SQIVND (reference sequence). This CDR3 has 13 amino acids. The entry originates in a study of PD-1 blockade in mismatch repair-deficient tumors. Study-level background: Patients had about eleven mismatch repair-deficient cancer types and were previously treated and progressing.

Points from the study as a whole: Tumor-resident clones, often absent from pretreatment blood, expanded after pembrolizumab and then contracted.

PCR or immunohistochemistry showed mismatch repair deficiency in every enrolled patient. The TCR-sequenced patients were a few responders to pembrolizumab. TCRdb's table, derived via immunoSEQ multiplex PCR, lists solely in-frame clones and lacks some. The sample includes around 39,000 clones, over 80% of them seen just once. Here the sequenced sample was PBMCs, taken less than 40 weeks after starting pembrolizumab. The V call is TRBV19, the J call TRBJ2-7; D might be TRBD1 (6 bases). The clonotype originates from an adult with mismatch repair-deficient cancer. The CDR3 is CASSVQGYYEQYF. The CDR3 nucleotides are TGTGCCAGTAGCGTACAGGGATACTACGAGCAGTACTTC.